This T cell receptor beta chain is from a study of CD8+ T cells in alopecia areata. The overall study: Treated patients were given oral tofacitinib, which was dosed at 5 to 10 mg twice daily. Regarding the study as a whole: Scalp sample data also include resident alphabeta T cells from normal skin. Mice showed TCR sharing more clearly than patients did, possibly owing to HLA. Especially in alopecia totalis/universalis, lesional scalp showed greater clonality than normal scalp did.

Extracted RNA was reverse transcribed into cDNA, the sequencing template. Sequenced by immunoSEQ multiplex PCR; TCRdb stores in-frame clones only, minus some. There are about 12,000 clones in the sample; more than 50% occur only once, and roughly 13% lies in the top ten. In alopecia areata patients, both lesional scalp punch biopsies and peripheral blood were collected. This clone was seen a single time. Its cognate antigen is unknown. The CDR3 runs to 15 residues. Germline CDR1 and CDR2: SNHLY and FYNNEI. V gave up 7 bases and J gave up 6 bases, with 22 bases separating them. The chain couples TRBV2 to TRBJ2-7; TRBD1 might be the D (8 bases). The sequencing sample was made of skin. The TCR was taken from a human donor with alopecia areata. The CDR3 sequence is CASNQQGGVSSEQYF. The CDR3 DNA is TGTGCCAGCAACCAACAGGGGGGGGTATCTTCCGAGCAGTACTTC. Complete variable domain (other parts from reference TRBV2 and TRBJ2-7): EPEVTQTPSHQVTQMGQEVILRCVPISNHLYFYWYRQILGQKVEFLVSFYNNEISEKSEIFDDQFSVERPDGSNFTLKIRSTKLEDSAMYFCASNQQGGVSSEQYFGPGTRLTVT.